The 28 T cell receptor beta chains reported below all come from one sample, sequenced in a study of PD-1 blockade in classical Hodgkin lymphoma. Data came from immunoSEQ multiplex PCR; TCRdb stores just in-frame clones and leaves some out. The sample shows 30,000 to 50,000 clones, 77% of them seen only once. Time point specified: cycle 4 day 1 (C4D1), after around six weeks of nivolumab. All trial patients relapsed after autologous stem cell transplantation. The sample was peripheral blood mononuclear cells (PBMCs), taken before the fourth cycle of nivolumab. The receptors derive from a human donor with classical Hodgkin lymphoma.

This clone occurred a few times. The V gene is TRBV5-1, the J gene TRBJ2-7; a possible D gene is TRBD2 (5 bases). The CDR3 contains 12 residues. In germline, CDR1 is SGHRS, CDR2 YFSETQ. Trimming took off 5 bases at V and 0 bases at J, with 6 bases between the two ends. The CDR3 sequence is CASRRDSYEQYF. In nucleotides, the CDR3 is TGCGCCAGCAGGAGGGACTCCTACGAGCAGTACTTC.

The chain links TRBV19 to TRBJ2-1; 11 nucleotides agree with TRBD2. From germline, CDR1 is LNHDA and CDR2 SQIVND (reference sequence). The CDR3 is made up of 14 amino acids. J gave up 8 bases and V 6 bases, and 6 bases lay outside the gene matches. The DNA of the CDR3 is TGTGCCAGTAGAGGGAGACTAGCGGGGTATGAGCAGTTCTTC. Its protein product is CASRGRLAGYEQFF.

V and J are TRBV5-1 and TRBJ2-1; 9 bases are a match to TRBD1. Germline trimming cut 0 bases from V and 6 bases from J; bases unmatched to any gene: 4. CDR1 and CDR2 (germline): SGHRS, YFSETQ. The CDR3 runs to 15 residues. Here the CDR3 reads CASSLVGTGSNEQFF. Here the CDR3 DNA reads TGCGCCAGCAGCTTGGTTGGGACAGGGTCCAATGAGCAGTTCTTC.

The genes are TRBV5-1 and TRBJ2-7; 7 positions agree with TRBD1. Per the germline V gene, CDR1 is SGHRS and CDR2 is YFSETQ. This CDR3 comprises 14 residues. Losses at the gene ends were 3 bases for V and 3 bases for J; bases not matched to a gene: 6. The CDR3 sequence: CASSWDSSLYEQYF. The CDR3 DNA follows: TGCGCCAGCAGCTGGGACAGCTCCCTCTACGAGCAGTACTTC.

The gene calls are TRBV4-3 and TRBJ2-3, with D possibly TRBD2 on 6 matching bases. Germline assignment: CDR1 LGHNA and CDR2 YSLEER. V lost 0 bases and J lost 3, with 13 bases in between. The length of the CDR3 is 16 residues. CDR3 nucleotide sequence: TGCGCCAGCAGCCAAGATCCCATGGGGGGTACAGATACGCAGTATTTT. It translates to CASSQDPMGGTDTQYF.

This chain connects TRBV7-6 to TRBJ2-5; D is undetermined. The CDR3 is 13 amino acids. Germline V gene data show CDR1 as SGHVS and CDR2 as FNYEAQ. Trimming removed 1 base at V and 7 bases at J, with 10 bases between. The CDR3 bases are TGTGCCAGCAGCTTAGGCGCCAAGAGGACCCAGTACTTC. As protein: CASSLGAKRTQYF.

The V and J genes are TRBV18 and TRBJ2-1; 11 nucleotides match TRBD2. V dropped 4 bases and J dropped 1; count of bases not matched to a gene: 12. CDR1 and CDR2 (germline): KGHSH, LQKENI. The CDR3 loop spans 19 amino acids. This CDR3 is CASSHPGLAGGRSYNEQFF. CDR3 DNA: TGTGCCAGCTCACATCCCGGGCTAGCGGGGGGTAGGTCCTACAATGAGCAGTTCTTC.

The CDR3 loop reads CASSYSWTGEGSPLHF. DNA for the CDR3: TGTGCCAGCAGTTACTCCTGGACAGGGGAGGGTTCACCCCTCCACTTT. V is TRBV6-5 and J is TRBJ1-6; 9 bases map to TRBD1. The CDR3 loop spans 16 amino acids. The J segment lost 9 bases and the V segment lost 0 bases, leaving 6 bases of the junction unmatched. Germline V CDR1 and CDR2: MNHEY, SVGAGI.

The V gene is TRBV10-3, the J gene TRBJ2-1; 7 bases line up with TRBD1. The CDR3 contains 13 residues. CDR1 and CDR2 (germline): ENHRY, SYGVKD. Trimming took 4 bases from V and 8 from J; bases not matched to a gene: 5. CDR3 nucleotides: TGTGCCATCAGTGTGCAGGGGGTACATGAGCAGTTCTTC. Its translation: CAISVQGVHEQFF.

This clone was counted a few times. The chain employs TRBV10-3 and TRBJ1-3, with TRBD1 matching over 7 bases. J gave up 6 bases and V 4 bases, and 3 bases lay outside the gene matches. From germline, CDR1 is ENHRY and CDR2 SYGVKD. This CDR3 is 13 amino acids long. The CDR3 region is CAISGQGPNTIYF. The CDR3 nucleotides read TGTGCCATCAGTGGACAGGGCCCAAACACCATATATTTT.

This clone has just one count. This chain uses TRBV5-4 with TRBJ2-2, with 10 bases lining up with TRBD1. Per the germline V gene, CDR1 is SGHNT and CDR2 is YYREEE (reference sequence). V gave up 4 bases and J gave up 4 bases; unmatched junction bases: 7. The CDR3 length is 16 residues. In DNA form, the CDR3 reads TGTGCCAGCAGCCAAGGACGGACAGGGGGCACCGGGGAGCTGTTTTTT. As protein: CASSQGRTGGTGELFF.

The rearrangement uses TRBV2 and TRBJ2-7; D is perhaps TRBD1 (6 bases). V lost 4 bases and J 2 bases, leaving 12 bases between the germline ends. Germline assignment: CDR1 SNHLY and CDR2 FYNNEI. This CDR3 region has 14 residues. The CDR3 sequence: CASSVETGPYEQYF. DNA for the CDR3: TGTGCCAGCAGTGTAGAGACAGGACCCTACGAGCAGTACTTC. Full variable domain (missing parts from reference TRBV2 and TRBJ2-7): EPEVTQTPSHQVTQMGQEVILRCVPISNHLYFYWYRQILGQKVEFLVSFYNNEISEKSEIFDDQFSVERPDGSNFTLKIRSTKLEDSAMYFCASSVETGPYEQYFGPGTRLTVT.

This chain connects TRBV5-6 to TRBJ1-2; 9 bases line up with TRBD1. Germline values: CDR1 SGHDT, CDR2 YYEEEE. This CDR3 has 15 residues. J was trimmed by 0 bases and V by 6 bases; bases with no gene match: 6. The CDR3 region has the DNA TGTGCCAGCACCCTGGGGGACAGGGCTAACTATGGCTACACCTTC. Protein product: CASTLGDRANYGYTF.

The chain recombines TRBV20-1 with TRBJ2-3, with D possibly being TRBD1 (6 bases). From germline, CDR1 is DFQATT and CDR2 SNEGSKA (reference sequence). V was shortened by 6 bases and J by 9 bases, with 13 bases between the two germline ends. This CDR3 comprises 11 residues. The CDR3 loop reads CSAEQGGTQYF. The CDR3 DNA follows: TGCAGTGCAGAACAGGGTGGAACGCAGTATTTT.

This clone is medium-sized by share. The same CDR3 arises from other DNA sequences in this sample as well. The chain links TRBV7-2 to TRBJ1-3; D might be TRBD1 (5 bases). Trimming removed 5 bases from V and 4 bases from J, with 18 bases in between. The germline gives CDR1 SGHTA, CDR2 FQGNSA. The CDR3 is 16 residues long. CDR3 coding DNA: TGTGCCAGCAGCGGTCCTACAGGAACAATAGGAAACACCATATATTTT. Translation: CASSGPTGTIGNTIYF.

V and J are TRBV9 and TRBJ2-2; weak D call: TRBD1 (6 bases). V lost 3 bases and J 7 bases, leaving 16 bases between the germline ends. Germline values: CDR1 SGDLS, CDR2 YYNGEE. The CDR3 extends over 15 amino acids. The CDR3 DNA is TGTGCCAGCAGCGCAGGACAGACCTCAGGCGGGGAGCTGTTTTTT. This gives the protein CASSAGQTSGGELFF.

The CDR3 DNA reads TGTGCCAGCAGCTATCTACAGGAGTCCTACGAGCAGTACTTC. This encodes CASSYLQESYEQYF. The chain links TRBV7-8 to TRBJ2-7, with D possibly being TRBD1 (5 bases). Germline loops: CDR1 SGHVS, CDR2 FQNEAQ. This CDR3 region has 14 residues. Trimming stripped 4 bases from V and 1 base from J, with 11 bases between.

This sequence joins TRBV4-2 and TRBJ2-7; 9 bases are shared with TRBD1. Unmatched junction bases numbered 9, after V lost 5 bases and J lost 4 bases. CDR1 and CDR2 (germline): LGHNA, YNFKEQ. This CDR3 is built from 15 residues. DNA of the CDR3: TGTGCCAGCAGCTTTTGGGACAGGGTCTATTACGAGCAGTACTTC. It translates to CASSFWDRVYYEQYF.

CDR3 region: CASRVGTGKSYNSPLHF. CDR3 DNA: TGTGCCAGCAGGGTGGGGACAGGGAAGTCCTATAATTCACCCCTCCACTTT. The chain carries TRBV5-4 and TRBJ1-6; 9 nucleotides line up with TRBD1. The CDR3 covers 17 residues. Germline trimming cut 5 bases from V and 1 base from J; bases unmatched to any gene: 7. Germline loops: CDR1 SGHNT, CDR2 YYREEE (reference sequence).

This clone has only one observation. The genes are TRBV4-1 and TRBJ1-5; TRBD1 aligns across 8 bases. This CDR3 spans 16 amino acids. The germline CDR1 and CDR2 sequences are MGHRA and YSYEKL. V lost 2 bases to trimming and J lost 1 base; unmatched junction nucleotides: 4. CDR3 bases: TGCGCCAGCAGCCAACCTCGACAGGGGAGCAATCAGCCCCAGCATTTT. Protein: CASSQPRQGSNQPQHF.

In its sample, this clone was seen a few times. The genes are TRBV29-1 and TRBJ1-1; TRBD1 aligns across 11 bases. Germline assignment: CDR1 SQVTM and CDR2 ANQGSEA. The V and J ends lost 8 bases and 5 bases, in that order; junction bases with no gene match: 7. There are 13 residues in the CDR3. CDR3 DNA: TGCAGCAGCGGACAGGGGGCGTGGACTGAAGCTTTCTTT. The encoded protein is CSSGQGAWTEAFF.

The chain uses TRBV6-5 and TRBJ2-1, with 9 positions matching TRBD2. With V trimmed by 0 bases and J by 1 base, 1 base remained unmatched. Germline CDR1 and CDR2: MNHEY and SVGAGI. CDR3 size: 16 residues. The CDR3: CASSYSTSGSYNEQFF. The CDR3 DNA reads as TGTGCCAGCAGTTACTCGACTAGCGGATCCTACAATGAGCAGTTCTTC.

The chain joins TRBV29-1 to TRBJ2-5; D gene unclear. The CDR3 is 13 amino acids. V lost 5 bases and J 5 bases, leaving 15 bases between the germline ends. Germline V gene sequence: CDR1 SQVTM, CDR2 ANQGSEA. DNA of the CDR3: TGCAGCGTTTCGGCCGGAGCTGGGGAGACCCAGTACTTC. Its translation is CSVSAGAGETQYF.

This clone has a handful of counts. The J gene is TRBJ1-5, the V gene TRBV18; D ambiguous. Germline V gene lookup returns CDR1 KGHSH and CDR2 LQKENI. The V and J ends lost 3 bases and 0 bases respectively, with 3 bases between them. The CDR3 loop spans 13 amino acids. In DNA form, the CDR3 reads TGTGCCAGCTCACCTAATAGCAATCAGCCCCAGCATTTT. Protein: CASSPNSNQPQHF. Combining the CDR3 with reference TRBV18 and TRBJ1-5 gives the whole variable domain NAGVMQNPRHLVRRRGQEARLRCSPMKGHSHVYWYRQLPEEGLKFMVYLQKENIIDESGMPKERFSAEFPKEGPSILRIQQVVRGDSAAYFCASSPNSNQPQHFGDGTRLSIL.

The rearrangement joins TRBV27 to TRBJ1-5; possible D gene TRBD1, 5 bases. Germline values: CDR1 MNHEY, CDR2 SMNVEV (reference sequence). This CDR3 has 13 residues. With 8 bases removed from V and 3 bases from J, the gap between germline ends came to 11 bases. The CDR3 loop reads CASSRVSNQPQHF. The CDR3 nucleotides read TGTGCCAGCTCCAGGGTCTCCAATCAGCCCCAGCATTTT.

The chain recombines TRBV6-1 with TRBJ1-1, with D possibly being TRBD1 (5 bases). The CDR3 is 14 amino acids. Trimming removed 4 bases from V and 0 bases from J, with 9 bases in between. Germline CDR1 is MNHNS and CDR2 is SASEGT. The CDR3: CASSVQGLNTEAFF. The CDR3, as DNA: TGTGCCAGCAGTGTTCAGGGCTTGAACACTGAAGCTTTCTTT.

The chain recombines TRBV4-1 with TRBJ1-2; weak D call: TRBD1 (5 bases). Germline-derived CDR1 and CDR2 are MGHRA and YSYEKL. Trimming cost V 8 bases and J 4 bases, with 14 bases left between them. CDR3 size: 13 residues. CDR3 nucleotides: TGCGCCAGCTCCACAGGCCAGGGCTATGGCTACACCTTC. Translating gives CASSTGQGYGYTF.

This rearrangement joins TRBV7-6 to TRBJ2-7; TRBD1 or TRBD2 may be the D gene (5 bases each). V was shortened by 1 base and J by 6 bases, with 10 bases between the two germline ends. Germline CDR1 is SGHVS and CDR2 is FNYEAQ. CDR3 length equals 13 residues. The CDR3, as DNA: TGTGCCAGCAGCTTAGGCTCCGGGACCGAGCAGTACTTC. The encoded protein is CASSLGSGTEQYF.